These T cell receptor beta chains were read from a single sample in a study of beta chain features in type 1 diabetes. Data came from immunoSEQ multiplex PCR; TCRdb stores just in-frame clones and leaves some out. The profile shows 640,000 or so clones, over 13% of them singletons. Sequenced material: naive CD4+ T cells from blood. The source is a man younger than 30 with type 1 diabetes. Both conserved end residues are part of each CDR3. Fields, in order: clone size, V gene, D gene, J gene, CDR3 DNA, CDR3 protein. D genes are given only for firm matches. Clone size is given for some rows only: seen once, a few or many times, or a class if the clone is expanded.

abundance: once
v_gene: TRBV6-5
d_gene: .
j_gene: TRBJ1-1
CDR3nt: TGTGCCAGCAGTTACGGGGAAACTGAAGCTTTCTTT
CDR3aa: CASSYGETEAFF

abundance: .
v_gene: TRBV10-3
d_gene: .
j_gene: TRBJ2-1
CDR3nt: TGTGCCATCAGTGGGAAAACTAGCAGGGGGAATGAGCAGTTCTTC
CDR3aa: CAISGKTSRGNEQFF

abundance: few
v_gene: TRBV9
d_gene: .
j_gene: TRBJ2-3
CDR3nt: TGTGCCAGCAGCGTAGACAAGAGCACAGATACGCAGTATTTT
CDR3aa: CASSVDKSTDTQYF

abundance: few
v_gene: TRBV12-2
d_gene: .
j_gene: TRBJ1-1
CDR3nt: TGTGCAAGTCGCTTCGCTAAACAGGGCGAGTCCACTGAAGCTTTCTTT
CDR3aa: CASRFAKQGESTEAFF

abundance: .
v_gene: TRBV6-4
d_gene: .
j_gene: TRBJ2-1
CDR3nt: TGTGCCAGCAGTGACTCAGGGTCCGGGACCTACAATGAGCAGTTCTTC
CDR3aa: CASSDSGSGTYNEQFF

abundance: few
v_gene: TRBV5-6
d_gene: .
j_gene: TRBJ2-7
CDR3nt: TGTGCCAGCAGCGCATCCTACGAGCAGTACTTC
CDR3aa: CASSASYEQYF

abundance: few
v_gene: TRBV4-2
d_gene: TRBD1
j_gene: TRBJ1-2
CDR3nt: TGTGCCAGCAGCCAAGATGTAGGACAGGACTATGGCTACACCTTC
CDR3aa: CASSQDVGQDYGYTF

abundance: .
v_gene: TRBV4-1
d_gene: TRBD1
j_gene: TRBJ1-1
CDR3nt: TGCGCCAGCAGCCAAGCACAGACAGGGGTTAACACTGAAGCTTTCTTT
CDR3aa: CASSQAQTGVNTEAFF

abundance: few
v_gene: TRBV5-5
d_gene: .
j_gene: TRBJ2-6
CDR3nt: TGTGCCAGCAGCCCTACCGGCGGCTCTGGGGCCAACGTCCTGACTTTC
CDR3aa: CASSPTGGSGANVLTF

abundance: few
v_gene: TRBV29-1
d_gene: .
j_gene: TRBJ1-2
CDR3nt: TGCAGCGTTGGCGCACAGGTACACTATGGCTACACCTTC
CDR3aa: CSVGAQVHYGYTF

abundance: few
v_gene: TRBV18
d_gene: .
j_gene: TRBJ1-5
CDR3nt: TGTGCCAGCTCACCCCTTGAGGGTAATCAGCCCCAGCATTTT
CDR3aa: CASSPLEGNQPQHF

abundance: few
v_gene: TRBV19
d_gene: .
j_gene: TRBJ1-5
CDR3nt: TGTGCCAGTAGTATTTCAGGACGGGATAGCAATCAGCCCCAGCATTTT
CDR3aa: CASSISGRDSNQPQHF

abundance: .
v_gene: TRBV18
d_gene: TRBD1
j_gene: TRBJ2-7
CDR3nt: TGTGCCAGCTCGCCGACAGGGCGCAACGAGCAGTACTTC
CDR3aa: CASSPTGRNEQYF

abundance: .
v_gene: TRBV4-2
d_gene: .
j_gene: TRBJ2-2
CDR3nt: TGTGCCAGCAGCCAAGTTGGGCAGGACGGCAAGGGGTTTTTT
CDR3aa: CASSQVGQDGKGFF

abundance: few
v_gene: TRBV7-6
d_gene: TRBD2
j_gene: TRBJ2-1
CDR3nt: TGTGCCAGCAGGCCACTAGCGGGAGTTTACAATGAGCAGTTCTTC
CDR3aa: CASRPLAGVYNEQFF

abundance: few
v_gene: TRBV13
d_gene: .
j_gene: TRBJ1-1
CDR3nt: TGTGCCAGCAGCTTCCGGGGGCGGGACACTGAAGCTTTCTTT
CDR3aa: CASSFRGRDTEAFF

abundance: .
v_gene: TRBV14
d_gene: .
j_gene: TRBJ2-4
CDR3nt: TGTGCCAGCAGCCAAGCAGGGGCCAAAAACATTCAGTACTTC
CDR3aa: CASSQAGAKNIQYF

abundance: few
v_gene: TRBV15
d_gene: .
j_gene: TRBJ2-5
CDR3nt: TGTGCCACCAGCAGAAAAGGCTATAACTTTCAAGAGACCCAGTACTTC
CDR3aa: CATSRKGYNFQETQYF

abundance: few
v_gene: TRBV29-1
d_gene: TRBD1
j_gene: TRBJ2-5
CDR3nt: TGCAGCGTCGCCCCGGGACAGGGGTACCAAGAGACCCAGTACTTC
CDR3aa: CSVAPGQGYQETQYF

abundance: .
v_gene: TRBV23-1
d_gene: .
j_gene: TRBJ2-1
CDR3nt: TGCGCCAGCAGTCTGAGCAGGGTCACGGGAGATGAGCAGTTCTTC
CDR3aa: CASSLSRVTGDEQFF

abundance: few
v_gene: TRBV11-2
d_gene: TRBD2
j_gene: TRBJ2-3
CDR3nt: TGTGCCAGCAGCTTCCATCTAGCGGGGGGGCCAGATACGCAGTATTTT
CDR3aa: CASSFHLAGGPDTQYF

abundance: .
v_gene: TRBV5-4
d_gene: .
j_gene: TRBJ2-1
CDR3nt: TGTGCCAGCAGCTTGGCCGCGGATGAGCAGTTCTTC
CDR3aa: CASSLAADEQFF

abundance: few
v_gene: TRBV2
d_gene: TRBD2
j_gene: TRBJ2-1
CDR3nt: TGTGCCAGCAGTCTATATAGACTAGCGGGGGGGCTGGATGAGCAGTTCTTC
CDR3aa: CASSLYRLAGGLDEQFF

abundance: few
v_gene: TRBV10-3
d_gene: TRBD2
j_gene: TRBJ2-3
CDR3nt: TGTGCCATCAGCCGCTCACTAGCGCAATCAGATACGCAGTATTTT
CDR3aa: CAISRSLAQSDTQYF

abundance: few
v_gene: TRBV2
d_gene: TRBD1
j_gene: TRBJ2-1
CDR3nt: TGTGCCAGCAGTGGGACAGGGAATGAGCAGTTCTTC
CDR3aa: CASSGTGNEQFF

abundance: .
v_gene: TRBV9
d_gene: TRBD1
j_gene: TRBJ2-2
CDR3nt: TGTGCCAGCAGGGAGACAGGGTACACCGGGGAGCTGTTTTTT
CDR3aa: CASRETGYTGELFF

abundance: few
v_gene: TRBV18
d_gene: .
j_gene: TRBJ1-5
CDR3nt: TGTGCCAGCTCACCTGGGGGCTCTGGCAATCAGCCCCAGCATTTT
CDR3aa: CASSPGGSGNQPQHF

abundance: few
v_gene: TRBV7-2
d_gene: .
j_gene: TRBJ2-2
CDR3nt: TGTGCCAGCAGCTTACGGACAGTCGCGAACACCGGGGAGCTGTTTTTT
CDR3aa: CASSLRTVANTGELFF

abundance: few
v_gene: TRBV30
d_gene: TRBD1
j_gene: TRBJ2-4
CDR3nt: TGTGCCTGGAGTGTCTGGACAGGGCGTAACATTCAGTACTTC
CDR3aa: CAWSVWTGRNIQYF

abundance: .
v_gene: TRBV29-1
d_gene: TRBD1
j_gene: TRBJ2-4
CDR3nt: TGCAGCGTTGGGACAGGGAATAACGAAAACATTCAGTACTTC
CDR3aa: CSVGTGNNENIQYF

abundance: .
v_gene: TRBV2
d_gene: .
j_gene: TRBJ1-2
CDR3nt: TGTGCCAGCAGTGTGCAGGGGGGCTACACCTTC
CDR3aa: CASSVQGGYTF

abundance: few
v_gene: TRBV7-9
d_gene: .
j_gene: TRBJ2-7
CDR3nt: TGTGCCAGCAGCGACCCCGACCATGGTGTAGGGCGAGTACGCTACGAGCAGTACTTC
CDR3aa: CASSDPDHGVGRVRYEQYF

abundance: few
v_gene: TRBV29-1
d_gene: TRBD1
j_gene: TRBJ1-5
CDR3nt: TGCAGCGCCGGGACAGGAAATCAGCCCCAGCATTTT
CDR3aa: CSAGTGNQPQHF

abundance: few
v_gene: TRBV30
d_gene: .
j_gene: TRBJ2-3
CDR3nt: TGTGCCTGGAGTATGGGGGGGCCGCTCCAAGATACGCAGTATTTT
CDR3aa: CAWSMGGPLQDTQYF

abundance: few
v_gene: TRBV4-3
d_gene: TRBD1
j_gene: TRBJ1-2
CDR3nt: TGCGCCAGCAGCCAAGGGACAGGGGGGAACTATGGCTACACCTTC
CDR3aa: CASSQGTGGNYGYTF

abundance: .
v_gene: TRBV6-5
d_gene: .
j_gene: TRBJ2-7
CDR3nt: TGTGCCAGCAGATCCATTGACACTTTTTGGGAGCAGTACTTC
CDR3aa: CASRSIDTFWEQYF

abundance: .
v_gene: TRBV5-4
d_gene: TRBD2
j_gene: TRBJ2-3
CDR3nt: TGTGCCAGCAGCCCCGTCGGGACTAGCGGAGATACGCAGTATTTT
CDR3aa: CASSPVGTSGDTQYF

abundance: once
v_gene: TRBV7-2
d_gene: .
j_gene: TRBJ1-5
CDR3nt: TGTGCCAGCAGCTTAGTTGCGGGGTTCAGCCCTCAGCCCCAGCATTTT
CDR3aa: CASSLVAGFSPQPQHF

abundance: few
v_gene: TRBV5-1
d_gene: TRBD1
j_gene: TRBJ2-3
CDR3nt: TGCGCCAGCGCTCCGGGACAGGTCACAGATACGCAGTATTTT
CDR3aa: CASAPGQVTDTQYF

abundance: few
v_gene: TRBV7-9
d_gene: TRBD1
j_gene: TRBJ2-1
CDR3nt: TGTGCCAGCAGCTTTTCCGGGACAGTCAATGAGCAGTTCTTC
CDR3aa: CASSFSGTVNEQFF

abundance: .
v_gene: TRBV29-1
d_gene: .
j_gene: TRBJ1-1
CDR3nt: TGCAGCGTTTTGGGACGGATGAACACTGAAGCTTTCTTT
CDR3aa: CSVLGRMNTEAFF

abundance: .
v_gene: TRBV28
d_gene: TRBD1
j_gene: TRBJ2-7
CDR3nt: TGTGCCAGCAGTGCTCCGGGACAGGGGTCCTACGAGCAGTACTTC
CDR3aa: CASSAPGQGSYEQYF

abundance: few
v_gene: TRBV5-1
d_gene: .
j_gene: TRBJ1-1
CDR3nt: TGCGCCAGCGGCTCATGGGGGTCAGGGACTGAAGCTTTCTTT
CDR3aa: CASGSWGSGTEAFF

abundance: .
v_gene: TRBV9
d_gene: .
j_gene: TRBJ2-6
CDR3nt: TGTGCCAGCAGCGTGAGGGGACCTGGGGCCAACGTCCTGACTTTC
CDR3aa: CASSVRGPGANVLTF

abundance: .
v_gene: TRBV28
d_gene: TRBD1
j_gene: TRBJ1-5
CDR3nt: TGTGCCAGCAGAAAGACAGGGGGAAATCAGCCCCAGCATTTT
CDR3aa: CASRKTGGNQPQHF

abundance: .
v_gene: TRBV4-2
d_gene: .
j_gene: TRBJ2-1
CDR3nt: TGTGCCAGCAGCCAAGTTGATTGGGCCTACAATGAGCAGTTCTTC
CDR3aa: CASSQVDWAYNEQFF

abundance: .
v_gene: TRBV6-6
d_gene: .
j_gene: TRBJ2-2
CDR3nt: TGTGCCAGCGAATACGGAATAAACACCGGGGAGCTGTTTTTT
CDR3aa: CASEYGINTGELFF

abundance: few
v_gene: TRBV4-2
d_gene: .
j_gene: TRBJ2-5
CDR3nt: TGTGCCAGCAGCCAAGGACTGAACATGAGGGAGACCCAGTACTTC
CDR3aa: CASSQGLNMRETQYF

abundance: .
v_gene: TRBV7-6
d_gene: .
j_gene: TRBJ1-5
CDR3nt: TGTGCCAGCAGCTTACCAGGGACATATAGCAATCAGCCCCAGCATTTT
CDR3aa: CASSLPGTYSNQPQHF

abundance: few
v_gene: TRBV5-1
d_gene: .
j_gene: TRBJ2-1
CDR3nt: TGCGCCAGCAGCCAAGGGGGGATAAACTCCTACAATGAGCAGTTCTTC
CDR3aa: CASSQGGINSYNEQFF

abundance: .
v_gene: TRBV5-6
d_gene: .
j_gene: TRBJ1-1
CDR3nt: TGTGCCAGCACCAAGATGAACACTGAAGCTTTCTTT
CDR3aa: CASTKMNTEAFF

abundance: few
v_gene: TRBV7-9
d_gene: .
j_gene: TRBJ2-1
CDR3nt: TGTGCCAGCAGAAACCGGGACACGTGGGGGAATGAGCAGTTCTTC
CDR3aa: CASRNRDTWGNEQFF

abundance: .
v_gene: TRBV4-3
d_gene: .
j_gene: TRBJ1-1
CDR3nt: TGCGCCAGCAGCCAGAAGGGACGTCGGGACACTGAAGCTTTCTTT
CDR3aa: CASSQKGRRDTEAFF

abundance: .
v_gene: TRBV29-1
d_gene: .
j_gene: TRBJ1-3
CDR3nt: TGCAGCGTCAACTCTGGAAACACCATATATTTT
CDR3aa: CSVNSGNTIYF

abundance: few
v_gene: TRBV27
d_gene: .
j_gene: TRBJ2-3
CDR3nt: TGTGCCAGCAGTTTATGGGGGGCACATACGCAGTATTTT
CDR3aa: CASSLWGAHTQYF

abundance: few
v_gene: TRBV29-1
d_gene: .
j_gene: TRBJ1-2
CDR3nt: TGCAGCGCCGCGGGGGGGGCTAACTATGGCTACACCTTC
CDR3aa: CSAAGGANYGYTF

abundance: few
v_gene: TRBV13
d_gene: .
j_gene: TRBJ1-1
CDR3nt: TGTGCCAGCAGCTTAGACTTCGACACTGAAGCTTTCTTT
CDR3aa: CASSLDFDTEAFF

abundance: .
v_gene: TRBV30
d_gene: .
j_gene: TRBJ2-5
CDR3nt: TGTGCCTGGATTTTAAAGGGGTCAGAGACCCAGTACTTC
CDR3aa: CAWILKGSETQYF

abundance: .
v_gene: TRBV7-2
d_gene: TRBD1
j_gene: TRBJ2-2
CDR3nt: TGTGCCAGCAGCACGCGACAGGGGGCTGTCGGGGAGCTGTTTTTT
CDR3aa: CASSTRQGAVGELFF

abundance: .
v_gene: TRBV14
d_gene: .
j_gene: TRBJ1-1
CDR3nt: TGTGCCAGCAGCCAAGATGGGCCACAGGGTACACTTGAGGCTTTCTTT
CDR3aa: CASSQDGPQGTLEAFF